This TCR beta chain was sequenced for a study of shared clonotypes between healthy human individuals. Generated by immunoSEQ multiplex PCR, the TCRdb table keeps only in-frame clones and is missing some. The sample has 650,000 to 700,000 clones, roughly 87% seen once. This CDR3 has 14 amino acids. V dropped 5 bases and J dropped 6 bases, with 14 bases sitting between them. CDR1 is SEHNR and CDR2 is FQNEAQ in the germline V gene (reference sequence). The study's findings and limits: Researchers found naive subsets generally carried larger estimated richness than memory subsets. Generation of non-shared clonotypes was less probable than generation of clonotypes shared by all four donors.

As concerns this clone: The antigen is not known.

The receptor was derived from a man aged 18-30 years in good health. Some clones in this sample may be carry-over from other donors' samples. The sequenced material came from memory CD8+ T cells from PBMCs. Sample subset: CD45RO+ cells pooled with CCR7-negative TemRA cells. V is TRBV7-9 and J is TRBJ2-1; tentatively, D is TRBD1 (6 bases). For the CDR3, the DNA is TGTGCCAGCAGCCCGGGACACCCCGGCAATGAGCAGTTCTTC. This codes for CASSPGHPGNEQFF. Using reference TRBV7-9 and TRBJ2-1 for the parts outside the CDR3, the full variable domain is DTGVSQNPRHKITKRGQNVTFRCDPISEHNRLYWYRQTLGQGPEFLTYFQNEAQLEKSRLLSDRFSAERPKGSFSTLEIQRTEQGDSAMYLCASSPGHPGNEQFFGPGTRLTVL.